The 15 T cell receptor beta chains given below trace back to one sample, sequenced in a study of cytomegalovirus exposure and HLA in healthy donors. Amplification used 60 Vbeta primers and 13 Jbeta primers. The table came from immunoSEQ multiplex PCR; TCRdb's copy has only in-frame clones and leaves some out. The sample consists of some 120,000 clones, about 80% of them appearing once. Sequencing was performed on PBMCs. These receptors were taken from a male donor in good health and CMV-seronegative.

Of note for this clone: The same CDR3 arises from other DNA sequences in this sample as well. The chain recombines TRBV6-5 with TRBJ1-2; 7 bases align to TRBD1. Germline loops: CDR1 MNHEY, CDR2 SVGAGI. This CDR3 contains 13 residues. V dropped 6 bases and J dropped 3; count of bases not matched to a gene: 4. The CDR3 reads CASRPGGHYGYTF. Here the CDR3 DNA reads TGTGCCAGCAGGCCAGGGGGTCACTATGGCTACACCTTC.

The rearrangement uses TRBV2 and TRBJ1-3; D ambiguous. CDR3 length: 15 amino acids. Germline V lookup: CDR1 SNHLY, CDR2 FYNNEI. Trimming stripped 4 bases from V and 0 bases from J, with 10 bases between. The CDR3 DNA follows: TGTGCCAGCAGTGGCGGAGATCTCTCTGGAAACACCATATATTTT. Protein product: CASSGGDLSGNTIYF.

V and J are TRBV4-1 and TRBJ2-3; TRBD2 matches at 7 bases. The CDR3 covers 19 residues. V was clipped by 0 bases and J by 4 bases; unmatched bases: 16. Germline V gene sequence: CDR1 MGHRA, CDR2 YSYEKL. The CDR3 reads CASSQDGGLLAVGADTQYF. CDR3 DNA sequence: TGCGCCAGCAGCCAAGATGGGGGTCTCCTAGCGGTAGGGGCAGATACGCAGTATTTT.

The chain employs TRBV30 and TRBJ1-1; TRBD1 might be the D (5 bases). From germline, CDR1 is GTSNPN and CDR2 SVGIG (reference sequence). The CDR3 loop spans 16 amino acids. Deletions cut 3 bases from V and 2 bases from J, with 19 bases between. This chain's CDR3 is CAWRAPPPGPNTEAFF. The CDR3 DNA reads as TGTGCCTGGAGAGCCCCCCCGCCAGGGCCCAACACTGAAGCTTTCTTT.

This chain connects TRBV4-2 to TRBJ1-3, with a tentative D call TRBD1 (5 bases). Germline CDR1 LGHNA, CDR2 YNFKEQ. The CDR3 length is 17 residues. Deletions cut 4 bases from V and 2 bases from J, with 18 bases between. The CDR3 DNA sequence: TGTGCCAGCAGCCCCGGGGGAGGGGAGGATCCTGGAAACACCATATATTTT. It translates to CASSPGGGEDPGNTIYF.

The chain recombines TRBV11-2 with TRBJ2-1; possible D gene TRBD1, 6 bases. The length of the CDR3 is 12 residues. Germline CDR1 SGHAT, CDR2 FQNNGV. V lost 2 bases and J lost 15, with 14 bases in between. CDR3 in DNA: TGTGCCAGCAGCTTATCTACAGGGCTGGCGTTCTTC. It translates to CASSLSTGLAFF.

The chain's CDR3 is CAWSRDRRQGYGYTF. The CDR3 DNA reads as TGTGCCTGGTCCCGGGACAGGAGGCAAGGCTATGGCTACACCTTC. V gene TRBV30 combines with J gene TRBJ1-2; 8 bases line up with TRBD1. V was clipped by 5 bases and J by 4 bases; unmatched bases: 12. The germline V gene encodes CDR1 GTSNPN and CDR2 SVGIG (reference sequence). This CDR3 spans 15 amino acids.

The V gene is TRBV19, the J gene TRBJ1-6; D might be TRBD1 (5 bases). Germline CDR1 LNHDA, CDR2 SQIVND (reference sequence). This CDR3 comprises 15 residues. Trimming removed 3 bases from V and 6 bases from J, with 12 bases in between. The CDR3 region is CASSIPGRFNSPLHF. The CDR3 DNA reads as TGTGCCAGTAGTATTCCAGGGAGGTTTAATTCACCCCTCCACTTT.

The rearrangement uses TRBV5-4 and TRBJ2-7; tentative D call: TRBD2 (5 bases). Germline V lookup: CDR1 SGHNT, CDR2 YYREEE (reference sequence). Deletions cut 4 bases from V and 2 bases from J, with 16 bases between. The CDR3 covers 15 residues. In nucleotides, the CDR3 is TGTGCCAGCAGCCCTCGATTCTGGGGAGCCTACGAGCAGTACTTC. Translation gives CASSPRFWGAYEQYF.

This sequence joins TRBV5-4 and TRBJ1-2; D is unclear. CDR1 is SGHNT, CDR2 YYREEE, per germline (reference sequence). Deletions cut 3 bases from V and 0 bases from J, with 12 bases between. This CDR3 contains 15 residues. CDR3 residues: CASSSELITNYGYTF. The CDR3 nucleotides read TGTGCCAGCAGCTCCGAGCTAATTACTAACTATGGCTACACCTTC.

The J gene is TRBJ2-5, the V gene TRBV14; no reliable D call. Germline values: CDR1 SGHDN, CDR2 FVKESK. V gave up 1 base and J gave up 5 bases, with 8 bases separating them. The CDR3 runs 13 residues. The CDR3 bases are TGTGCCAGCAGCCAAGTTGTACAGGAGACCCAGTACTTC. Residues: CASSQVVQETQYF.

The chain couples TRBV5-1 to TRBJ1-2; D is unclear. CDR1 is SGHRS and CDR2 is YFSETQ in the germline V gene. This CDR3 has 13 amino acids. Trimming left V 5 bases short and J 4 bases short, with 12 bases between. CDR3 coding DNA: TGCGCCAGCAGACTGGACTTTAGCTATGGCTACACCTTC. This gives the protein CASRLDFSYGYTF.

The rearrangement links TRBV10-1 to TRBJ2-1; D unclear. V was cut by 3 bases and J by 5 bases, with 8 bases left in between. The CDR3 loop spans 13 amino acids. CDR1 is WNHNN, CDR2 SYGVQD, per germline (reference sequence). CDR3 loop: CASSETDNNEQFF. The CDR3 DNA follows: TGCGCCAGCAGTGAAACAGACAACAATGAGCAGTTCTTC.

This clone was recorded only once. The chain links TRBV11-2 to TRBJ1-2, with no clear D. Germline loops: CDR1 SGHAT, CDR2 FQNNGV. The CDR3 is 13 amino acids. With 5 bases removed from V and 8 bases from J, the gap between germline ends came to 15 bases. The CDR3 region has the DNA TGTGCCAGCAGCCCCCATCCGGGAGCCGGCTACACCTTC. Translation: CASSPHPGAGYTF.

The gene calls are TRBV30 and TRBJ2-7, with D possibly matching TRBD1 (5 bases). Germline values: CDR1 GTSNPN, CDR2 SVGIG (reference sequence). The length of the CDR3 is 16 residues. V was clipped by 2 bases and J by 1 base, with 18 bases between them. In DNA form, the CDR3 reads TGTGCCTGGAGTTTACCCAACAGGCCCAGGTCCTACGAGCAGTACTTC. Translation: CAWSLPNRPRSYEQYF. The variable domain in full, completed from reference TRBV30 and TRBJ2-7, reads SQTIHQWPATLVQPVGSPLSLECTVEGTSNPNLYWYRQAAGRGLQLLFYSVGIGQISSEVPQNLSASRPQDRQFILSSKKLLLSDSGFYLCAWSLPNRPRSYEQYFGPGTRLTVT.